Listed here are 30 T cell receptor beta chains from one sample, sequenced in a study of T cell repertoires in cytomegalovirus infection. The antigens of these receptors remain unknown. TCRdb called the reads again in MiXCR, with one record for every CDR3 protein. Among around 570,000 distinct CDR3 sequences listed, 40% were seen once. The starting material was cultured PBMCs, obtained from culture after CMV antigen stimulation. The receptors come from a human donor in good health (CMV status not recorded). Some clones in this sample may be carry-over from other donors' samples.

The chain couples TRBV6-6 to TRBJ2-1; D may be TRBD1 or TRBD2 (5 bases each). Germline V gene data show CDR1 as MNHNY and CDR2 as SVGAGI (reference sequence). V lost 6 bases and J lost 6, with 18 bases in between. The CDR3 consists of 15 residues. This CDR3 reads CASSEYGTGFNEQFF. Here the CDR3 DNA reads TGTGCCAGCAGCGAATATGGGACGGGTTTCAATGAGCAGTTCTTC.

This clonotype was counted between two and nine times. The chain uses TRBV5-4 and TRBJ1-4, with TRBD1 as a possible D gene (5 bases). Per the germline V gene, CDR1 is SGHNT and CDR2 is YYREEE (reference sequence). With 0 bases removed from V and 2 bases from J, the gap between germline ends came to 14 bases. This CDR3 has 17 amino acids. CDR3 residues: CASSLVGASGTNEKLFF. As DNA, the CDR3 is TGTGCCAGCAGCTTGGTCGGGGCCTCGGGGACTAATGAAAAACTGTTTTTT.

This clonotype came up once. The CDR3 sequence: CASSTLGGMSSYNEQFF. In DNA form, the CDR3 reads TGCGCCAGCAGCACCCTGGGCGGGATGAGCTCCTACAATGAGCAGTTCTTC. V usage is TRBV5-1 and J usage is TRBJ2-1; D might be TRBD2 (6 bases). The CDR3 length is 17 residues. Germline V gene lookup returns CDR1 SGHRS and CDR2 YFSETQ. Trimming cost V 4 bases and J 0 bases, with 17 bases left between them.

The chain uses TRBV4-3 and TRBJ2-2; TRBD1 agrees at 7 bases. V was pared by 0 bases and J by 8 bases, with 12 bases of the junction left unmatched. This CDR3 is built from 17 residues. Germline V CDR1 and CDR2: LGHNA, YSLEER. The CDR3 sequence: CASSQEPTGLVPGELFF. CDR3 DNA: TGCGCCAGCAGCCAAGAACCGACAGGGTTGGTTCCGGGGGAGCTGTTTTTT.

This clonotype was seen ten or more times. The chain combines TRBV7-2 with TRBJ1-2; D call uncertain. Germline V gene lookup returns CDR1 SGHTA and CDR2 FQGNSA. V gave up 3 bases and J gave up 2 bases, with 4 bases separating them. The CDR3 runs 12 residues. CDR3 region: CASSFRNYGYTF. The CDR3 DNA follows: TGTGCCAGCAGCTTCCGGAACTATGGCTACACCTTC.

The CDR3 reads CASSPTRNTYEQYF. CDR3 in DNA: TGTGCCAGCAGCCCCACAAGGAATACCTACGAGCAGTACTTC. V gene TRBV7-6 combines with J gene TRBJ2-7; D is unresolved. V was pared by 5 bases and J by 2 bases, with 13 bases between. CDR1 SGHVS and CDR2 FNYEAQ come from the germline V gene. The CDR3 is made up of 14 amino acids.

The chain has TRBV6-2 or TRBV6-3 and TRBJ2-1; 11 positions agree with TRBD2. J was trimmed by 15 bases and V by 7 bases; bases with no gene match: 20. Germline V CDR1 and CDR2: MNHEY, SVGEGT. The CDR3 spans 16 residues. The CDR3 protein is CASTDSVTSGIIGRFF. CDR3 nucleotides: TGTGCCAGCACCGATTCGGTGACTAGCGGGATCATAGGACGGTTCTTC.

This clonotype has only a few counts. The chain recombines TRBV6-6 with TRBJ2-7; 9 bases map to TRBD1. The V and J ends lost 4 bases and 5 bases, in that order; junction bases with no gene match: 6. The CDR3 is 14 residues long. Germline V CDR1 and CDR2: MNHNY, SVGAGI (reference sequence). The CDR3 reads CASSLGTGYHEQYF. The CDR3, as DNA: TGTGCCAGCAGTTTAGGGACAGGGTACCACGAGCAGTACTTC.

This clonotype was observed once. This chain connects TRBV7-9 to TRBJ2-3, with 8 bases identical to TRBD2. Unmatched junction bases numbered 13, after V lost 11 bases and J lost 6 bases. Germline loops: CDR1 SEHNR, CDR2 FQNEAQ (reference sequence). The CDR3 is made up of 14 amino acids. CDR3 coding DNA: TGTGCCGTTAGAGGGACTAGTTCAGCGGATACGCAGTATTTT. Protein: CAVRGTSSADTQYF.

This clonotype came up a few times. The chain uses TRBV11-2 and TRBJ2-2; 10 bases agree with TRBD2. The CDR3 has 17 amino acids. CDR1 is SGHAT and CDR2 is FQNNGV in the germline V gene. The J segment lost 4 bases and the V segment lost 1 base, leaving 6 bases of the junction unmatched. The CDR3 nucleotides are TGTGCCAGCAGCTTAGGGCTAGCGGGAGTCGGCACCGGGGAGCTGTTTTTT. Amino acid sequence: CASSLGLAGVGTGELFF.

In this sample, this clonotype turned up a few times. The V and J genes are TRBV7-2 and TRBJ1-5, with 7 nucleotides matching TRBD1. The CDR3 totals 17 residues. V trimming: 5 bases; J trimming: 0 bases; junction bases outside the gene matches: 10. CDR1 is SGHTA and CDR2 is FQGNSA in the germline V gene. The CDR3 is CASSRSTGWDSNQPQHF. The CDR3 nucleotides are TGTGCCAGCAGCAGATCGACAGGGTGGGATAGCAATCAGCCCCAGCATTTT.

The CDR3 region is CASRQVGEPGQGGETQYF. As DNA, the CDR3 is TGTGCCAGCAGACAAGTTGGGGAACCGGGACAGGGGGGGGAGACCCAGTACTTC. The chain links TRBV7-6 to TRBJ2-5; 11 bases line up with TRBD1. The CDR3 covers 18 residues. Per the germline V gene, CDR1 is SGHVS and CDR2 is FNYEAQ. The trim removed 6 bases at V and 5 bases at J, leaving 17 bases unmatched.

The rearrangement links TRBV20-1 to TRBJ2-7; tentative D call: TRBD2 (5 bases). CDR3 length equals 14 residues. V was trimmed by 3 bases and J by 3 bases, leaving 15 bases between them. CDR1 DFQATT and CDR2 SNEGSKA come from the germline V gene (reference sequence). Here the CDR3 DNA reads TGCAGTGCTAGGACGTCGGGGATTTACTACGAGCAGTACTTC. Residues: CSARTSGIYYEQYF.

This chain connects TRBV5-4 to TRBJ2-3; D is ambiguous. This CDR3 comprises 15 residues. Trimming left V 0 bases short and J 0 bases short, with 8 bases between. CDR1 is SGHNT, CDR2 YYREEE, per germline (reference sequence). The CDR3: CASSLEIASTDTQYF. The CDR3 DNA is TGTGCCAGCAGCTTGGAAATAGCAAGCACAGATACGCAGTATTTT.

This clonotype came up a few times. The V and J genes are TRBV7-6 and TRBJ2-3; D is uncertain. V was cut by 1 base and J by 1 base, with 6 bases left in between. The CDR3 is made up of 14 amino acids. The V gene's germline CDR1 is SGHVS and CDR2 FNYEAQ. Here the CDR3 DNA reads TGTGCCAGCAGCTTAGTTTGGGGCACAGATACGCAGTATTTT. Amino acid sequence: CASSLVWGTDTQYF.

This clonotype was observed a few times. This chain joins TRBV6-1 and TRBJ1-2; D unresolved. This CDR3 has 13 residues. Germline V CDR1 and CDR2: MNHNS, SASEGT. The V gene lost 4 bases and the J gene lost 1 base, with 7 bases spanning the gap. This CDR3 is CASSGTDNYGYTF. CDR3 DNA: TGTGCCAGCAGTGGGACGGATAACTATGGCTACACCTTC.

This clonotype has only a few counts. The chain has TRBV11-2 and TRBJ1-1; D is perhaps TRBD1 (6 bases). The CDR3 is 15 residues long. The V and J ends lost 6 bases and 3 bases respectively, with 17 bases between them. Germline CDR1 reads SGHAT; CDR2 reads FQNNGV. CDR3 protein: CASRSGRRQDTEAFF. DNA of the CDR3: TGTGCCAGCAGGTCTGGCAGACGACAGGACACTGAAGCTTTCTTT.

The V call is TRBV19, the J call TRBJ2-3; 7 bases fit TRBD2. V lost 3 bases, J lost 8 bases, and 14 bases stayed unmatched. Germline assignment: CDR1 LNHDA and CDR2 SQIVND (reference sequence). The CDR3 sequence is 16 residues long. The CDR3 bases are TGTGCCAGTAGTATGGAGCGGCTAGCGGTCCAGGGTACGCAGTATTTT. It codes for CASSMERLAVQGTQYF.

The chain links TRBV18 to TRBJ1-5, with a tentative D call TRBD1 (5 bases). The CDR3 is 18 amino acids. The V gene lost 2 bases and the J gene lost 3 bases, with 20 bases spanning the gap. The germline V gene has CDR1 KGHSH and CDR2 LQKENI. The CDR3 reads CASSPIGIGGGINQPQHF. In DNA form, the CDR3 reads TGTGCCAGCTCACCAATCGGAATTGGGGGGGGAATCAATCAGCCCCAGCATTTT.

The CDR3 nucleotides are TGTGCCAGCAGCGTACTCCAGGGGCTAAATCAGCCCCAGCATTTT. Protein sequence: CASSVLQGLNQPQHF. The V call is TRBV7-2, the J call TRBJ1-5; maybe TRBD1 (6 bases). Between the trimmed V and J ends, which lost 5 bases and 4 bases, there was a span of 15 bases. This CDR3 comprises 15 residues. Per the germline V gene, CDR1 is SGHTA and CDR2 is FQGNSA.

This chain joins TRBV5-1 and TRBJ1-3; TRBD1 aligns across 7 bases. The V gene end was trimmed by 1 base and the J gene end by 2 bases; junction bases not matched to a gene: 6. This CDR3 contains 16 residues. Looked up from germline, CDR1 is SGHRS and CDR2 is YFSETQ. This chain's CDR3 is CASSLTSQGAGNTIYF. The DNA for the CDR3 is TGCGCCAGCAGCTTGACGTCGCAGGGGGCTGGAAACACCATATATTTT.

The chain combines TRBV6-1 with TRBJ1-1, with a tentative D call TRBD1 (6 bases). This CDR3 has 12 amino acids. Germline CDR1 MNHNS, CDR2 SASEGT. V lost 7 bases, J lost 4 bases, and 10 bases lay in between. CDR3 protein: CASNPQGTEAFF. CDR3 DNA: TGTGCCAGCAATCCACAGGGCACTGAAGCTTTCTTT.

The chain is built from TRBV7-8 and TRBJ2-7; D might be TRBD2 (5 bases). The V end lost 1 base, the J end lost 2 bases, and 9 bases lay between the germline ends. Per the germline V gene, CDR1 is SGHVS and CDR2 is FQNEAQ. The CDR3 loop spans 14 amino acids. CDR3 sequence: CASSLEGSAYEQYF. The CDR3 coding sequence is TGTGCCAGCAGCTTAGAGGGTAGCGCCTACGAGCAGTACTTC.

This sequence joins TRBV11-2 and TRBJ2-7; TRBD1 matches at 7 bases. Per the germline V gene, CDR1 is SGHAT and CDR2 is FQNNGV. Unmatched junction bases numbered 5, after V lost 4 bases and J lost 5 bases. The CDR3 length is 13 residues. The CDR3 is CASSSGTAHEQYF. The CDR3 region has the DNA TGTGCCAGCAGCTCCGGGACAGCCCACGAGCAGTACTTC.

In this sample, this clonotype turned up many times. The chain combines TRBV7-2 with TRBJ1-1; D is possibly TRBD1 (5 bases). This CDR3 is built from 15 residues. Germline V gene data show CDR1 as SGHTA and CDR2 as FQGNSA. Trimming removed 5 bases at V and 4 bases at J, with 17 bases between. The DNA of the CDR3 is TGTGCCAGCAGCCCCGGGGGGGGACGGGTCACTGAAGCTTTCTTT. Its protein is CASSPGGGRVTEAFF.

The chain employs TRBV30 and TRBJ2-6; D is perhaps TRBD2 (6 bases). Per the germline V gene, CDR1 is GTSNPN and CDR2 is SVGIG (reference sequence). The CDR3 contains 16 residues. With 2 bases removed from V and 2 bases from J, the gap between germline ends came to 13 bases. CDR3 protein: CAWSWAGRTGANVLTF. In DNA, the CDR3 is TGTGCCTGGAGTTGGGCAGGGAGGACTGGGGCCAACGTCCTGACTTTC.

The chain joins TRBV12-3 or TRBV12-4 to TRBJ2-3; unclear D gene. V lost 6 bases to trimming and J lost 2 bases, with 27 bases between them. This CDR3 is built from 19 residues. The CDR3 region is CASRPKKVKNHFFTDTQYF. In nucleotides, the CDR3 is TGTGCCAGCAGGCCTAAAAAGGTTAAAAATCACTTTTTCACAGATACGCAGTATTTT.

The chain carries TRBV12-3 or TRBV12-4 and TRBJ2-3; D might be TRBD1 or TRBD2, each matching 5 bases. V lost 6 bases, J lost 4 bases, and 23 bases lay in between. The length of the CDR3 is 17 residues. CDR3 protein: CASSTGTRTFVADTQYF. DNA for the CDR3: TGTGCCAGCAGCACCGGGACCAGAACGTTCGTGGCAGATACGCAGTATTTT.

This rearrangement joins TRBV27 to TRBJ2-1; TRBD2 aligns across 8 bases. Germline CDR1 MNHEY, CDR2 SMNVEV (reference sequence). With 5 bases clipped from V and 8 bases from J, the junction kept 14 bases outside the gene matches. The CDR3 contains 16 residues. This CDR3 reads CASSLPSSGAGYEQFF. CDR3 coding DNA: TGTGCCAGCAGTCTCCCGAGTAGCGGGGCTGGCTATGAGCAGTTCTTC.

This rearrangement joins TRBV7-2 to TRBJ2-1; D unclear. The CDR3 runs to 13 residues. The germline V and J ends were trimmed by 5 bases and 9 bases, with 14 bases remaining between them. Germline lookup yields CDR1 SGHTA and CDR2 FQGNSA. The CDR3 DNA is TGTGCCAGCAGCCCATCCAGAGTCCGTGAGCAGTTCTTC. It is translated as CASSPSRVREQFF.